A single sample is the source of the 25 T cell receptor beta chains below, sequenced in a study of CD8+ T cells in alopecia areata. RNA was isolated and reverse transcribed to cDNA, the sequencing template. The data were produced by immunoSEQ multiplex PCR, yet TCRdb's version contains in-frame clones alone and is incomplete. The sample includes more than 200,000 clones, approximately 72% seen only once; the top ten take 1% to 1.5%. The treatment here: oral pan-JAK inhibitor, 5-10 mg twice daily. Sequencing used CD4+ T cells sorted from blood, obtained between weeks 43 and 45, from a patient treated with tofacitinib. Every receptor here comes from a human donor with alopecia areata.

This chain links TRBV7-2 with TRBJ2-5; D remains unclear. V gave up 1 base and J gave up 5 bases, with 8 bases separating them. The CDR3 has 13 amino acids. Germline CDR1 SGHTA, CDR2 FQGNSA. CDR3 in amino acids: CASSLGSAETQYF. In nucleotides, the CDR3 is TGTGCCAGCAGCTTAGGGTCCGCGGAGACCCAGTACTTC.

This clone was recorded a few times. The same CDR3 arises from other DNA sequences in this sample as well. The V call is TRBV6-6, the J call TRBJ1-2, with 9 bases fitting TRBD1. This CDR3 has 14 residues. Trimming removed 6 bases from V and 4 bases from J; junction bases left unmatched: 6. CDR1 and CDR2 from the germline V gene are MNHNY and SVGAGI (reference sequence). The CDR3 loop is CASRETGGGYGYTF. Here the CDR3 DNA reads TGTGCCAGCAGAGAAACAGGGGGCGGCTATGGCTACACCTTC.

A few counts support this clone. CDR3 DNA sequence: TGTGCTAGTGGACCCCGGGACTCCAATACGCAGTATTTT. Its translation is CASGPRDSNTQYF. The rearrangement uses TRBV12-5 and TRBJ2-3; perhaps TRBD2 as D (6 bases). This CDR3 comprises 13 residues. CDR1 and CDR2 (germline): LGHNT, FRNRAP. V was clipped by 6 bases and J by 7 bases, with 14 bases between them.

A word on this clone: The same CDR3 arises from other DNA sequences in this sample as well. The chain joins TRBV5-1 to TRBJ2-5; D is ambiguous. The CDR3 has 13 amino acids. In germline, CDR1 is SGHRS, CDR2 YFSETQ. V dropped 0 bases and J dropped 3 bases, with 6 bases sitting between them. The CDR3 loop is CASSLGGKETQYF. DNA for the CDR3: TGCGCCAGCAGCTTGGGCGGCAAAGAGACCCAGTACTTC. The full variable domain, in which reference TRBV5-1 and TRBJ2-5 provide the parts outside the CDR3, is KAGVTQTPRYLIKTRGQQVTLSCSPISGHRSVSWYQQTPGQGLQFLFEYFSETQRNKGNFPGRFSGRQFSNSRSEMNVSTLELGDSALYLCASSLGGKETQYFGPGTRLLVL.

V is TRBV29-1 and J is TRBJ1-2; D is uncertain. The germline V gene has CDR1 SQVTM and CDR2 ANQGSEA. The CDR3 runs to 13 residues. V lost 4 bases and J lost 5, with 14 bases in between. CDR3 bases: TGCAGCGTTGGAGAGGGAGGAGGGTATGGCTACACCTTC. Amino acids: CSVGEGGGYGYTF. The variable domain in full, with the rest retrieved from reference TRBV29-1 and TRBJ1-2, is SAVISQKPSRDICQRGTSLTIQCQVDSQVTMMFWYRQQPGQSLTLIATANQGSEATYESGFVIDKFPISRPNLTFSTLTVSNMSPEDSSIYLCSVGEGGGYGYTFGSGTRLTVV.

The V call is TRBV11-3, the J call TRBJ2-7; D possibly uses TRBD1 or TRBD2 (7 bases each). Trimming pared 0 bases from V and 1 base from J, leaving 19 bases between. The CDR3 is 18 residues long. Germline CDR1 SGHNT, CDR2 YENEEA. CDR3 coding DNA: TGTGCCAGCAGCTTAGAAAAGGGGGGAGGGGACAGTTCCTACGAGCAGTACTTC. Encoded protein: CASSLEKGGGDSSYEQYF.

V gene TRBV11-2 combines with J gene TRBJ2-1; D is uncertain. V shed 1 base and J shed 6 bases, with 1 base lying between them. Germline V lookup: CDR1 SGHAT, CDR2 FQNNGV. This CDR3 has 11 amino acids. CDR3 sequence reads: CASSLGNEQFF. CDR3 in DNA: TGTGCCAGCAGCTTAGGCAATGAGCAGTTCTTC.

This clone was picked up a small number of times. The rearrangement links TRBV29-1 to TRBJ2-1; 9 nucleotides agree with TRBD1. Germline values: CDR1 SQVTM, CDR2 ANQGSEA. The CDR3 covers 14 residues. V dropped 4 bases and J dropped 9; count of bases not matched to a gene: 10. The CDR3 DNA reads TGCAGCGTTGTCAGACAGGGGGTGTTGGTTGAGCAGTTCTTC. The encoded protein is CSVVRQGVLVEQFF.

The chain uses TRBV5-6 and TRBJ2-1; 7 bases match TRBD2. Germline V gene sequence: CDR1 SGHDT, CDR2 YYEEEE. V was clipped by 4 bases and J by 12 bases; unmatched bases: 7. This CDR3 comprises 12 residues. CDR3 loop: CASSLRTRGQFF. The CDR3 nucleotides read TGTGCCAGCAGCCTCCGGACTAGAGGGCAGTTCTTC.

This chain connects TRBV19 to TRBJ1-2, with D perhaps TRBD1 (5 bases). V was trimmed by 3 bases and J by 4 bases, leaving 12 bases between them. CDR1 is LNHDA and CDR2 is SQIVND in the germline V gene (reference sequence). This CDR3 has 14 amino acids. The CDR3 loop is CASSIRADLYGYTF. The CDR3, as DNA: TGTGCCAGTAGTATCAGGGCAGACCTCTATGGCTACACCTTC.

The chain has TRBV10-3 and TRBJ1-6, with 10 bases matching TRBD1. The CDR3 length is 14 residues. Germline trimming cut 10 bases from V and 6 bases from J; bases unmatched to any gene: 6. CDR1 ENHRY and CDR2 SYGVKD come from the germline V gene. The CDR3 DNA sequence: TGTGCCACCAACCGGGACAGGGGTAATTCACCCCTCCACTTT. Residues: CATNRDRGNSPLHF.

The chain links TRBV10-3 to TRBJ2-7; unclear D gene. V was cut by 6 bases and J by 2 bases, with 5 bases left in between. This CDR3 comprises 11 residues. The germline V gene has CDR1 ENHRY and CDR2 SYGVKD. CDR3 sequence: CAISSTYEQYF. The CDR3 DNA is TGTGCCATCAGCAGTACCTACGAGCAGTACTTC.

This clone was seen a few times. This rearrangement joins TRBV2 to TRBJ1-2; D remains ambiguous. The CDR3 contains 13 residues. Germline lookup yields CDR1 SNHLY and CDR2 FYNNEI. The ends were cut back, 4 bases at V and 3 bases at J, with 9 bases in the middle. CDR3 bases: TGTGCCAGCAGTGCCCAGGTGCACTATGGCTACACCTTC. Translating it yields CASSAQVHYGYTF.

The CDR3 DNA is TGTGCCAGCAGCGTCGAGGGGCCCACCGGGGAGCTGTTTTTT. Its translation is CASSVEGPTGELFF. The chain is built from TRBV9 and TRBJ2-2; tentatively, D is TRBD1 or TRBD2 (5 bases each). The CDR3 has 14 amino acids. Deletions cut 2 bases from V and 4 bases from J, with 9 bases between. The germline V gene has CDR1 SGDLS and CDR2 YYNGEE.

This sequence joins TRBV29-1 and TRBJ1-1, with 7 bases identical to TRBD1. This CDR3 region has 14 residues. Germline assignment: CDR1 SQVTM and CDR2 ANQGSEA. With V trimmed by 4 bases and J by 5 bases, 10 bases remained unmatched. The CDR3 protein is CSVVTGARRTEAFF. CDR3 DNA: TGCAGCGTTGTTACAGGGGCAAGGAGAACTGAAGCTTTCTTT. Combining the CDR3 with reference TRBV29-1 and TRBJ1-1 gives the whole variable domain SAVISQKPSRDICQRGTSLTIQCQVDSQVTMMFWYRQQPGQSLTLIATANQGSEATYESGFVIDKFPISRPNLTFSTLTVSNMSPEDSSIYLCSVVTGARRTEAFFGQGTRLTVV.

This chain connects TRBV9 to TRBJ1-5, with TRBD1 as a possible D gene (5 bases). This CDR3 region has 13 residues. Germline V gene lookup returns CDR1 SGDLS and CDR2 YYNGEE. V lost 0 bases, J lost 6 bases, and 7 bases lay in between. CDR3 sequence reads: CASSVGRGQPQHF. The CDR3 coding sequence is TGTGCCAGCAGCGTAGGAAGGGGTCAGCCCCAGCATTTT. The full variable domain, completed using reference TRBV9 and TRBJ1-5, is DSGVTQTPKHLITATGQRVTLRCSPRSGDLSVYWYQQSLDQGLQFLIQYYNGEERAKGNILERFSAQQFPDLHSELNLSSLELGDSALYFCASSVGRGQPQHFGDGTRLSIL.

The V and J genes are TRBV7-9 and TRBJ2-7, with D unclear. Deletions cut 8 bases from V and 1 base from J, with 18 bases between. The CDR3 sequence is 15 residues long. Germline CDR1 and CDR2: SEHNR and FQNEAQ (reference sequence). CDR3 region: CASSSGQAKSYEQYF. In DNA form, the CDR3 reads TGTGCCAGCTCCTCCGGGCAGGCGAAGTCCTACGAGCAGTACTTC. Full variable domain (rest looked up from reference TRBV7-9 and TRBJ2-7): DTGVSQNPRHKITKRGQNVTFRCDPISEHNRLYWYRQTLGQGPEFLTYFQNEAQLEKSRLLSDRFSAERPKGSFSTLEIQRTEQGDSAMYLCASSSGQAKSYEQYFGPGTRLTVT.

This clone showed up just once. The V gene is TRBV2, the J gene TRBJ2-1; D is unclear. The CDR3 is 13 residues long. V lost 3 bases and J lost 6, with 9 bases in between. Germline V gives CDR1 SNHLY, CDR2 FYNNEI. The CDR3 DNA is TGTGCCAGCAGTGACGGCCTTTCCAATGAGCAGTTCTTC. Translation gives CASSDGLSNEQFF. Together with reference TRBV2 and TRBJ2-1, the CDR3 gives the full variable domain: EPEVTQTPSHQVTQMGQEVILRCVPISNHLYFYWYRQILGQKVEFLVSFYNNEISEKSEIFDDQFSVERPDGSNFTLKIRSTKLEDSAMYFCASSDGLSNEQFFGPGTRLTVL.

V usage is TRBV30 and J usage is TRBJ1-1, with a weak D call TRBD1 (6 bases). Germline lookup yields CDR1 GTSNPN and CDR2 SVGIG (reference sequence). The ends were cut back, 0 bases at V and 10 bases at J, with 15 bases in the middle. The CDR3 runs 13 residues. CDR3 sequence (DNA): TGTGCCTGGAGTGTAGTGGCCGGAGGGGGAGCTTTCTTT. Translating it yields CAWSVVAGGGAFF.

This clone has more than one count but fewer than ten. The same CDR3 can be traced to other DNA sequences in this sample. The chain uses TRBV14 and TRBJ1-1; unclear D gene. V gave up 2 bases and J gave up 6 bases, with 13 bases separating them. CDR3 length equals 14 residues. Germline CDR1 SGHDN, CDR2 FVKESK. The CDR3, as DNA: TGTGCCAGCAGCCAAACGGGCCTAGGTGCTGAAGCTTTCTTT. Its protein is CASSQTGLGAEAFF.

The V gene is TRBV29-1, the J gene TRBJ2-5; 13 bases map to TRBD2. Per germline, CDR1 SQVTM and CDR2 ANQGSEA. The CDR3 contains 14 residues. V was clipped by 6 bases and J by 0 bases; unmatched bases: 1. The CDR3 loop is CSVTSGGHQETQYF. CDR3 nucleotide sequence: TGCAGCGTGACTAGCGGGGGGCACCAAGAGACCCAGTACTTC.

V is TRBV27 and J is TRBJ1-1, with D maybe TRBD1 (5 bases). Germline CDR1 reads MNHEY; CDR2 reads SMNVEV (reference sequence). The CDR3 loop spans 11 amino acids. V gave up 3 bases and J gave up 8 bases, with 7 bases separating them. CDR3 loop: CASSLEGEAFF. The CDR3 DNA is TGTGCCAGCAGTTTGGAGGGGGAAGCTTTCTTT.

This clone came up a few times. The CDR3 sequence is CASSSLSGGTDTQYF. The CDR3 DNA reads as TGTGCCAGCAGCTCTCTCTCGGGGGGAACAGATACGCAGTATTTT. This sequence joins TRBV6-1 and TRBJ2-3, with 7 bases matching TRBD2. Unmatched junction bases numbered 9, after V lost 6 bases and J lost 3 bases. The CDR3 contains 15 residues. Germline lookup yields CDR1 MNHNS and CDR2 SASEGT.

CDR3 sequence (DNA): TGTGCCAGCAGTGAAGGACAGTTCGCGAACACCGGGGAGCTGTTTTTT. This sequence encodes CASSEGQFANTGELFF. The chain combines TRBV2 with TRBJ2-2; D is perhaps TRBD1 (5 bases). V lost 1 base, J lost 0 bases, and 9 bases lay in between. Germline values: CDR1 SNHLY, CDR2 FYNNEI. The length of the CDR3 is 16 residues.

This clone was detected only once. The V call is TRBV29-1, the J call TRBJ1-2, with TRBD1 matching 9 bases. The CDR3 runs to 15 residues. Germline V CDR1 and CDR2: SQVTM, ANQGSEA. V was clipped by 7 bases and J by 0 bases; unmatched bases: 9. The CDR3 sequence: CSAKGQGAANYGYTF. For the CDR3, the DNA is TGCAGCGCCAAGGGACAGGGAGCAGCTAACTATGGCTACACCTTC.